This T cell receptor beta chain derives from a study of shared clonotypes between healthy human individuals. Researchers ran the assay at a deep level. In the original processing: ImmunoSEQ output held junction-only sequences without quality scores, so filtering differed. Sequencing was performed with immunoSEQ multiplex PCR; in TCRdb, only in-frame clones are kept and a portion is missing. That table furnishes V, J and clone size, whereas the DNA furnished D and trimming. Among 400,000 to 500,000 clones listed, about three quarters were seen once. The donor cohort consisted entirely of Caucasian adults residing in Nashville, Tennessee. For unsorted samples, genomic DNA was extracted from roughly 95 million PBMCs. Trimming cost V 10 bases and J 3 bases, with 22 bases left between them. The CDR3 covers 15 residues. Per the germline V gene, CDR1 is SNHLY and CDR2 is FYNNEI. This clone was detected only once.

V usage is TRBV2 and J usage is TRBJ2-7, with unresolved D. This sequence was found in a middle-aged woman in good health. Some clones in this sample may be carry-over from other donors' samples. Sequencing was performed on PBMCs. The CDR3: CATRPPGNPGYEQYF. In DNA, the CDR3 is TGTGCCACCCGACCACCAGGCAACCCCGGCTACGAGCAGTACTTC.